The T cell receptor beta chain under discussion was sequenced for a study of cytomegalovirus exposure and HLA in healthy donors (dated by TCRdb to about 2017). As for the study more broadly: An earlier analysis of 550 to 700 of the donors reported more than 250 Gb of sequence data and 100 million to 130 million unique TCR beta sequences from some 180 million T cells. Around 330 gigabases of sequencing data and around 88 million unique TCR sequences made up an early release that covered fewer than 650 HLA-typed donors. Of the roughly 410 genotyped donors, approximately 80% were placed in the genetic ancestry cluster associated with self-reported Caucasian donors. The study aimed to test whether cataloging public T cell receptors could reveal signatures of past pathogen exposure. Using immunosequencing, the study profiled T cell repertoires from 666 subjects and related those repertoires to cytomegalovirus serostatus. Besides the first cohort of under 700 subjects, a separate validation cohort made up of over 95 different subjects was used. High-throughput TCR immunosequencing, statistical association of individual TCRs with disease status, and machine learning were combined to predict cytomegalovirus infection status. A later analysis re-analyzed previously published TCR beta repertoires from roughly 690 donors and added high-resolution HLA genotyping to study TCR occurrence patterns. Rather than using new phenotypic data, the later analysis identified candidate immune exposures from TCR beta sequences and from how often those sequences occurred across donors. An earlier analysis of 587 of the donors used high-throughput TCR beta sequencing to judge whether each TCR beta V gene segment behaved as functional or pseudogenic. Donor age, sex, ethnicity and CMV serostatus were compiled together with the repertoire data. In a later genetic analysis, genome-wide SNP genotypes for about 55% of the roughly 700 donors were used, and that subset was treated as a discovery cohort. All discovery cohort repertoires had been generated on a single sequencing platform. Both class I and class II loci were covered by HLA typing, at four-digit resolution. The number of typed donors differed by locus: about 620-640 for A, B, C, DRB1 and DQB1; 500 to 550 for DQA1; approximately 600 for DPA1; and 400 to 480 for DPB1. Four to six DR-DQ haplotypes were handled as single units for association and clustering, since linkage in the cohort was strong. On average, around 240,000 unique TCR beta nucleotide sequences were sequenced per donor among a few hundred genotyped donors of the cohort, with roughly 19% of those sequences being non-productive. What the authors observed across the whole study: A later analysis found that HLA-associated TCR beta chains were more clonally expanded and had lower generation probabilities than equally common non-associated chains. Across donors, most TCR sequences were observed very rarely, whereas some public TCRs were present in many individuals. In vitro tests confirmed that a few of the cytomegalovirus-associated TCR beta chains recognize cytomegalovirus antigens. In both the original and validation cohorts, the classifier was reported to diagnose cytomegalovirus status with high specificity and sensitivity. An association between a missense DCLRE1C variant and V-gene and J-gene trimming of TCR beta chains was found in a later genetic analysis and replicated in an independent cohort. A further reported finding was that TCR beta sequences accurately predicted the HLA-A and HLA-B alleles for most subjects in the first cohort. Presence/absence analyses assumed roughly uniform sequencing depth across donors, an assumption that may not hold. In the study, some 160 TCR beta chains were listed as associated with cytomegalovirus. Some IMGT-functional V segments, including TRBV6-2 and TRBV6-3, could not be distinguished by the 87-base-pair reads and were therefore excluded. A cluster of highly shared sequence variants was judged likely to be a technical artifact of the sequencing pipeline. According to a later genetic analysis, donors in an Asian-associated ancestry cluster had fewer N-insertions in productive TCRs than the roughly 700-donor mean. The earlier analysis of 587 of the donors excluded roughly 17 rarely observed V segments, including chromosome 9 orphons, because counts were too low. According to a later analysis, most CMV-associated TCR beta chains appeared to be HLA-restricted, and the HLA associations seemed to be driven largely by CMV exposure. Correlated functional status among segregating V segments might reflect linkage disequilibrium, but an unknown experimental factor could not be ruled out. Because HLA typing was missing for some donors at each locus, association tests included only the typed subset. Immune exposure information for the cohort was limited to CMV serostatus. The cohort was sequenced for TCR beta chains only, and without alpha or paired-chain data the features that could be detected were limited. In a later analysis, TCR association rates were found to vary across HLA loci, with the most associated TCRs seen for DRB1 alleles and the fewest for HLA-C alleles. A later analysis associated around 16,000 TCR beta sequences with specific HLA alleles at a false discovery rate of 0.05. An earlier analysis of approximately 500 of the donors showed that most TCR beta V segments appeared in productive rearrangements either about 87% or about 30% of the time, which broadly matched IMGT annotations. In a later analysis, several top co-occurrence clusters were reported to appear linked to parvovirus B19, influenza, CMV and Epstein-Barr virus. When HLA alleles, especially DR and DQ, strongly co-occurred, attributing TCR associations to individual alleles was difficult. The authors suggested that the approach could potentially be extended to other disease states and immunological phenotypes.

Germline trimming: 5 bases from V, 3 bases from J; junction bases outside gene matches: 14. CDR1 and CDR2 (SGHAT, FQNNGV) derive from the germline V gene. The CDR3, cysteine through phenylalanine, is 19 amino acids long. The kept DNA is CDR3 alone, 57 bases in frame from the first base. In total, about 650 healthy bone marrow donors made up the cohort. Cohort members were all nominally healthy when sampled, although unrecorded immune exposures were likely present. The donor was CMV seronegative and was included in the group of around 320 seronegative cohort members. A peripheral blood sample was provided by each donor, and peripheral blood mononuclear cells were used for TCR beta sequencing. The Qiagen DNeasy Blood Extraction Kit was used to extract genomic DNA from the blood cell samples. Of note for this clone: What this receptor recognizes is not known. It has no much larger one-base neighbor in the sample; base qualities were not kept.

Libraries were prepared through the immunoSEQ multiplex PCR assay. The multiplex PCR relied on a mix of 60 forward primers for TCR Vbeta segments and 13 reverse primers for TCR Jbeta segments. The CDR3 region of rearranged TCR beta genes was amplified from genomic DNA by a multiplex PCR assay. On the Illumina HiSeq System, the amplified TCR beta libraries were sequenced as 87-base-pair reads. On the authors' methods: A later analysis tallied roughly 76 million unique TCR beta chains across the 550 to 850 repertoires, and approximately 9.9 million of those chains were shared by two or more donors. Raw reads were error-corrected and collapsed into unique sequences with a nearest-neighbor algorithm that merged closely related sequences to remove PCR and sequencing errors. CDR3 sequences were aligned to IMGT reference sequences to assign V, D and J gene segments. For a sequence to be retained, a match of at least six nucleotides was required to both a V gene segment and a J gene segment. A rearrangement counted as productive if the CDR3 had no stop codons and remained in frame with V and J, and every other rearrangement counted as non-productive. CDR3 was defined according to IMGT convention as the region running from the second conserved V-encoded cysteine to the conserved J-encoded phenylalanine. Sequences without an unambiguous match to a single V gene segment were excluded from the earlier analysis of 587 of the donors. In an earlier analysis of approximately 610 of the donors, V segments were called functional above 56.7% productive rearrangements and were called segregating when the between-donor standard deviation exceeded 5%. To diagnose cytomegalovirus status from the catalog of TCR beta chain sequences, a statistical classification framework was built. In a later analysis, TCR nucleotide sequences were compared against IMGT/GENE-DB human TR gene sequences so that V and J genes could be assigned. In a later analysis, CDR3 sequences and most-parsimonious VDJ recombination scenarios were assigned using the TCRdist pipeline. In a later analysis, each TCR beta chain was defined by its CDR3 amino acid sequence together with its V-gene family, and reads lacking a unique V-gene family were excluded. As a way to deal with suspected cross-contamination and a sequencing artifact, a later analysis dropped nearly 600 nucleotide sequences that were highly shared and had low generation probability. For each public chain, a later analysis derived a clonal expansion index from normalized ranks of inferred template counts within each repertoire. In a later analysis, generation probabilities were computed using a VDJ recombination model fitted to out-of-frame rearrangements, and the results were checked against IGoR. In a later analysis, hypergeometric tests were used to score TCR-TCR, TCR-HLA and TCR-CMV co-occurrence, with a repertoire-size bias correction applied to TCR pairs. In a later analysis, false discovery rates were estimated by permuting HLA or CMV assignments 20 times. A later analysis grouped co-occurring TCRs with DBSCAN, adding TCRdist sequence similarity when clustering within HLA-allele-positive subsets. Repertoires with fewer than 30,000 or more than 120,000 public chains, plus five repertoires with anomalous nucleotide sharing, were excluded from co-occurrence clustering. In TCRdb, the immuneACCESS table is reduced to in-frame sequences with V and J assigned. These tables do not hold every clone; where another copy was compared, an unresolved V gene accounts for under half, and the others remain unexplained. Clone size and the V and J calls come from that table; the DNA yielded D and trimming. Here the sample has about 190,000 clones; around 77% occur a single time. The ten largest clones add up to about 1.6% of the sample.

This receptor was taken from a woman aged 18-30 years in good health and CMV-seronegative. The sequenced sample was PBMCs. The rearranged segments are TRBV11-2 and TRBJ2-1; a stretch of 12 junction bases matches TRBD2. The nucleotides are TGTGCCAGCAGCCTCGGACGACGACTAGCGGGAGAGGGCTACAATGAGCAGTTCTTC. The resulting protein is CASSLGRRLAGEGYNEQFF.